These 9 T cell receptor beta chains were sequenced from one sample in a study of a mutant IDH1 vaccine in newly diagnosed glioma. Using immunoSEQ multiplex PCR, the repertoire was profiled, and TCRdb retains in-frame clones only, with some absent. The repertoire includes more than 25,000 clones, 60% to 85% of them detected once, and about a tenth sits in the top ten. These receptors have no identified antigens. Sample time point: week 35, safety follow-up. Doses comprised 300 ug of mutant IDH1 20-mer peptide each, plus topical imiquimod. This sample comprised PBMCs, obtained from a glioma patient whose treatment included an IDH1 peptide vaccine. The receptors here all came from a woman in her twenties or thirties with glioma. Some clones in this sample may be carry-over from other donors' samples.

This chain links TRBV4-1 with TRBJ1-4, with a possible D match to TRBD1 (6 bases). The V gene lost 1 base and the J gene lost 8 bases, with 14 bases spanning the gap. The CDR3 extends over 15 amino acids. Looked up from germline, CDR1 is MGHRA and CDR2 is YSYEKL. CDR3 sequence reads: CASSQVPQGFEKLFF. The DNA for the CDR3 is TGCGCCAGCAGCCAAGTCCCACAGGGTTTCGAAAAACTGTTTTTT.

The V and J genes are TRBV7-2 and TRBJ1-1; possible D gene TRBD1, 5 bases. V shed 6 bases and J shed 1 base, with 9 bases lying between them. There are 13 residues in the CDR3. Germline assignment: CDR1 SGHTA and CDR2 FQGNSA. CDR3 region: CASRRGGNTEAFF. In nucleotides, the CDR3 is TGTGCCAGCAGGCGGGGGGGGAACACTGAAGCTTTCTTT.

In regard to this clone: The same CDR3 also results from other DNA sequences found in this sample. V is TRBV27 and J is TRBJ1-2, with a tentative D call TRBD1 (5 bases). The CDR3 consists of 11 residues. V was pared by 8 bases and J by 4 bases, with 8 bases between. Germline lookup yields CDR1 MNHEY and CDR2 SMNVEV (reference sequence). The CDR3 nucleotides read TGTGCCAGCTTTGGGGGCTATGGCTACACCTTC. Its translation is CASFGGYGYTF.

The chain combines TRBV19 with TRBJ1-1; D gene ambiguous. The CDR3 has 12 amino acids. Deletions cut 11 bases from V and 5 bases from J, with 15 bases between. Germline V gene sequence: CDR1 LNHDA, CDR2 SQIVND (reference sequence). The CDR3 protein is CACRASGTEAFF. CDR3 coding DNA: TGTGCCTGCCGGGCCTCCGGGACTGAAGCTTTCTTT.

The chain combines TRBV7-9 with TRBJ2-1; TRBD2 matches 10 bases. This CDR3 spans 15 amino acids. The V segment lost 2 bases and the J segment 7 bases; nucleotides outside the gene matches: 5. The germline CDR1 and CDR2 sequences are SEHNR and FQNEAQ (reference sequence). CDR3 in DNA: TGTGCCAGCAGCTTACAAGCGGGAGGGAGAAATGAGCAGTTCTTC. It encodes CASSLQAGGRNEQFF.

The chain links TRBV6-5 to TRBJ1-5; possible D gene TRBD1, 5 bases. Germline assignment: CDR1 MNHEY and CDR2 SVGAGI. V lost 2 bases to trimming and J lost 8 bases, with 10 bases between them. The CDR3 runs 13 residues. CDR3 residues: CASSYNRGEPQHF. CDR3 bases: TGTGCCAGCAGTTACAACCGGGGGGAGCCCCAGCATTTT.

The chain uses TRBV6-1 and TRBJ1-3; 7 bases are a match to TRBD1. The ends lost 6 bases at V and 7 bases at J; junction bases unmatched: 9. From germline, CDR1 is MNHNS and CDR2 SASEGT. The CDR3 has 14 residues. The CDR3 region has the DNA TGTGCCAGCAGCCGGGACAGCGTCAGGAACACCATATATTTT. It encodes CASSRDSVRNTIYF.

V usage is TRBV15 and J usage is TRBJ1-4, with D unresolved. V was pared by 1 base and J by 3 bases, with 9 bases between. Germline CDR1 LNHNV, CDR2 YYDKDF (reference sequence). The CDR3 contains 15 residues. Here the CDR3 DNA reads TGTGCCACCAGCAGAGCCGGCGGAGCTAATGAAAAACTGTTTTTT. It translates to CATSRAGGANEKLFF. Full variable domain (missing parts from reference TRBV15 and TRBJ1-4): DAMVIQNPRYQVTQFGKPVTLSCSQTLNHNVMYWYQQKSSQAPKLLFHYYDKDFNNEADTPDNFQSRRPNTSFCFLDIRSPGLGDTAMYLCATSRAGGANEKLFFGSGTQLSVL.

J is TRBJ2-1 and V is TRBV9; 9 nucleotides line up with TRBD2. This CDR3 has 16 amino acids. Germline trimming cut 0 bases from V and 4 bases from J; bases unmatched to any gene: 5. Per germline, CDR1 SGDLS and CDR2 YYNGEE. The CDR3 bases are TGTGCCAGCAGCGTAGTGGAAGCGGGAGGTTACAATGAGCAGTTCTTC. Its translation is CASSVVEAGGYNEQFF.